These 25 T cell receptor beta chains share one sample of origin, sequenced in a study of Graves' ophthalmopathy and Graves' hyperthyroidism. Researchers took RNA transcripts and amplified TCR beta CDR3 regions from them. A first-round RT-PCR used HTBI primers, followed by a second-round multiplex PCR. TCRdb used MiXCR to reprocess the multiplex PCR reads, holding one entry per CDR3 protein. The data contain 650,000 to 900,000 distinct CDR3 sequences, approximately 40% of them singletons. The sample consisted of peripheral blood. The origin of the receptors is an adult man with Graves' ophthalmopathy.

This clonotype was seen ten or more times. The V call is TRBV11-2, the J call TRBJ2-5; a possible D gene is TRBD1 (6 bases). V gave up 5 bases and J gave up 5 bases, with 21 bases separating them. The CDR3 loop spans 16 amino acids. CDR1 is SGHAT and CDR2 is FQNNGV in the germline V gene. CDR3 region: CASSLSRWQGQETQYF. For the CDR3, the DNA is TGTGCCAGCAGCCTATCCCGGTGGCAGGGGCAGGAGACCCAGTACTTC.

This clonotype was recorded many times. The rearrangement links TRBV12-3 or TRBV12-4 to TRBJ1-2; D is perhaps TRBD1 (5 bases). The CDR3 is made up of 13 amino acids. Trimming took off 1 base at V and 8 bases at J, with 11 bases between the two ends. In DNA, the CDR3 is TGTGCCAGCAGTTTAGGCAGGGTTGGGGGCTACACCTTC. Its protein is CASSLGRVGGYTF.

As regards this clonotype: It may be a read error: a sequence one base away is much more abundant. The chain combines TRBV7-9 with TRBJ1-5, with D possibly matching TRBD1 (5 bases). The CDR3 consists of 15 residues. Germline-derived CDR1 and CDR2 are SEHNR and FQNEAQ (reference sequence). The V end was cut by 5 bases, the J end by 3 bases, with 14 bases between. CDR3 region: CASSQGPGINQPQHF. The CDR3, as DNA: TGTGCCAGCAGCCAAGGACCAGGGATCAATCAGCCCCAGCATTTT.

Concerning this clonotype: A junction end diverges from the germline sequence, so it may reflect a read error. V usage is TRBV19 and J usage is TRBJ1-1; 7 nucleotides align to TRBD1. Looked up from germline, CDR1 is LNHDA and CDR2 is SQIVND (reference sequence). The CDR3 consists of 15 residues. As DNA, the CDR3 is TGTGCCAGTAGCAACAGGGGCGGGCGGGGAACTGAAGCTTCCTTT. This gives the protein CASSNRGGRGTEASF. The full variable domain, in which reference TRBV19 and TRBJ1-1 provide the parts outside the CDR3, is DGGITQSPKYLFRKEGQNVTLSCEQNLNHDAMYWYRQDPGQGLRLIYYSQIVNDFQKGDIAEGYSVSREKKESFPLTVTSAQKNPTAFYLCASSNRGGRGTEASFGQGTRLTVV.

The chain links TRBV7-2 to TRBJ2-7; no clear D gene. Trimming took off 6 bases at V and 3 bases at J, with 15 bases between the two ends. The CDR3 runs 14 residues. Per the germline V gene, CDR1 is SGHTA and CDR2 is FQGNSA. The CDR3 DNA reads as TGTGCCAGCAGTTACTCGGTCAGCAACTACGAGCAGTACTTC. It is translated as CASSYSVSNYEQYF. Full variable domain (outside the CDR3, taken from reference TRBV7-2 and TRBJ2-7): GAGVSQSPSNKVTEKGKDVELRCDPISGHTALYWYRQSLGQGLEFLIYFQGNSAPDKSGLPSDRFSAERTGGSVSTLTIQRTQQEDSAVYLCASSYSVSNYEQYFGPGTRLTVT.

The chain uses TRBV25-1 and TRBJ2-2; D is possibly TRBD2 (5 bases). CDR1 and CDR2 from the germline V gene are MGHDK and SYGVNS. Trimming left V 6 bases short and J 3 bases short, with 8 bases between. The CDR3 extends over 13 amino acids. Written as DNA, the CDR3 is TGTGCCAGCAGACGGGGTCACACCGGGGAGCTGTTTTTT. It specifies CASRRGHTGELFF.

Points on this clonotype: A much larger clonotype is one base distant, so this may be a read error. The chain uses TRBV10-3 and TRBJ1-4; D uncertain. CDR1 is ENHRY, CDR2 SYGVKD, per germline. The length of the CDR3 is 11 residues. V was trimmed by 5 bases and J by 12 bases, leaving 10 bases between them. CDR3 nucleotides: TGTGCCATCAGTCTACGACTGGAACTGTTTTTT. Translated, it gives CAISLRLELFF.

This clonotype was found many times. This chain uses TRBV2 with TRBJ1-4; TRBD1 matches at 9 bases. Per the germline V gene, CDR1 is SNHLY and CDR2 is FYNNEI. V lost 4 bases and J lost 8; bases outside the gene matches: 5. CDR3 length equals 14 residues. The CDR3 spells CASSGDREGEKLFF. CDR3 nucleotide sequence: TGTGCCAGCAGTGGGGACAGGGAGGGAGAAAAACTGTTTTTT.

This clonotype was detected a few times. The rearrangement links TRBV6-1 to TRBJ1-1, with 7 bases fitting TRBD1. The CDR3 has 13 amino acids. CDR1 MNHNS and CDR2 SASEGT come from the germline V gene. V lost 3 bases and J lost 8; bases outside the gene matches: 6. The CDR3 coding sequence is TGTGCCAGCAGTGACAATAGGGGGCTAGAAGCTTTCTTT. Protein product: CASSDNRGLEAFF.

The chain's CDR3 is CASSESDRVSYGYTF. Written as DNA, the CDR3 is TGCGCCAGCAGTGAGTCAGACAGGGTCAGCTATGGCTACACCTTC. The chain employs TRBV10-2 and TRBJ1-2; TRBD1 matches 7 bases. The CDR3 consists of 15 residues. V lost 0 bases to trimming and J lost 4 bases; unmatched junction nucleotides: 5. The germline V gene encodes CDR1 WSHSY and CDR2 SAAADI.

The chain combines TRBV25-1 with TRBJ1-5; D possibly corresponds to TRBD1 (6 bases). Looked up from germline, CDR1 is MGHDK and CDR2 is SYGVNS. V shed 3 bases and J shed 1 base, with 16 bases lying between them. The CDR3 has 17 residues. The CDR3 spells CASSDSAGGVSNQPQHF. The CDR3 region has the DNA TGTGCCAGCAGTGATAGTGCCGGGGGCGTGAGCAATCAGCCCCAGCATTTT.

A word on this clonotype: A junction boundary mismatches the germline segment, possibly from a read error. V and J are TRBV7-9 and TRBJ2-5, with D unclear. In germline, CDR1 is SEHNR, CDR2 FQNEAQ (reference sequence). The CDR3 has 14 residues. CDR3 in DNA: TGTGCCAGCAGCTTAGCGACGGACCAAGAGGCCCAGTACTTC. Translation gives CASSLATDQEAQYF.

The gene calls are TRBV29-1 and TRBJ2-3, with D uncertain. This CDR3 has 12 residues. CDR1 is SQVTM and CDR2 is ANQGSEA in the germline V gene. CDR3 sequence: CVPYSPGDTQYF. Here the CDR3 DNA reads TGCGTACCATATAGCCCTGGGGATACGCAGTATTTT.

Remarks on this clonotype: It may be a read error: a sequence one base away is much more abundant. The CDR3 nucleotides are TGTGCCAGCAGCGAGACAGCCTCCTACGGGCAGTACTTC. Protein product: CASSETASYGQYF. This rearrangement joins TRBV7-9 to TRBJ2-7; D perhaps matches TRBD1 (5 bases). Germline CDR1 is SEHNR and CDR2 is FQNEAQ (reference sequence). The length of the CDR3 is 13 residues.

This clonotype was counted many times. The CDR3 loop reads CAIRGASNQPQHF. CDR3 nucleotide sequence: TGTGCCATCAGGGGGGCTAGCAATCAGCCCCAGCATTTT. V is TRBV10-3 and J is TRBJ1-5, with D possibly being TRBD1 (6 bases). The CDR3 runs to 13 residues. CDR1 ENHRY and CDR2 SYGVKD come from the germline V gene. Trimming left V 6 bases short and J 0 bases short, with 6 bases between.

The rearrangement links TRBV2 to TRBJ1-5; no definite D call. There are 15 residues in the CDR3. Trimming cost V 6 bases and J 2 bases, with 14 bases left between them. Germline V CDR1 and CDR2: SNHLY, FYNNEI. The CDR3 nucleotides are TGTGCCAGCAGCCGCGGGGTTGCCGGCAATCAGCCCCAGCATTTT. It yields the protein CASSRGVAGNQPQHF. Looking up the rest from reference TRBV2 and TRBJ1-5 gives the full variable domain: EPEVTQTPSHQVTQMGQEVILRCVPISNHLYFYWYRQILGQKVEFLVSFYNNEISEKSEIFDDQFSVERPDGSNFTLKIRSTKLEDSAMYFCASSRGVAGNQPQHFGDGTRLSIL.

With respect to this clonotype: The junction and the germline gene differ at one end; a read error may be behind it. The chain couples TRBV4-1 to TRBJ2-7; tentatively, D is TRBD1 or TRBD2 (5 bases each). Germline CDR1 MGHRA, CDR2 YSYEKL. The CDR3 contains 14 residues. The CDR3 nucleotides read TGCGCCAGCAGCTCACGGGACGGAGGCTACGAGCAGAACTTC. Residues: CASSSRDGGYEQNF.

Worth noting for this clonotype: A much more abundant neighbour one base away suggests this may be a read error. The genes are TRBV10-1 and TRBJ2-6; tentative D call: TRBD1 (5 bases). Germline loops: CDR1 WNHNN, CDR2 SYGVQD (reference sequence). This CDR3 is 15 amino acids long. CDR3 amino acids: CASSEGGTGANVLAF. CDR3 nucleotide sequence: TGCGCCAGCAGTGAAGGCGGAACTGGGGCCAACGTCCTGGCTTTC.

This chain uses TRBV20-1 with TRBJ2-5, with 12 bases matching TRBD2. Looked up from germline, CDR1 is DFQATT and CDR2 is SNEGSKA (reference sequence). The CDR3 has 15 amino acids. V gave up 5 bases and J gave up 3 bases; unmatched junction bases: 7. The CDR3 DNA follows: TGCAGTGCTGCAGCTAGCGGGGGGGCAGAAGAGACCCAGTACTTC. As protein: CSAAASGGAEETQYF.

In its sample, this clonotype was seen a few times. The rearrangement links TRBV19 to TRBJ1-6; 7 nucleotides line up with TRBD1. Germline CDR1 and CDR2: LNHDA and SQIVND (reference sequence). J gave up 10 bases and V 2 bases, and 11 bases lay outside the gene matches. The CDR3 contains 16 residues. CDR3 protein: CASSIRLEGAWSPLHF. The CDR3 bases are TGTGCCAGTAGTATACGATTGGAGGGGGCATGGTCACCCCTCCACTTT. Filled out from reference TRBV19 and TRBJ1-6, the complete variable domain reads DGGITQSPKYLFRKEGQNVTLSCEQNLNHDAMYWYRQDPGQGLRLIYYSQIVNDFQKGDIAEGYSVSREKKESFPLTVTSAQKNPTAFYLCASSIRLEGAWSPLHFGNGTRLTVT.

The genes are TRBV11-2 and TRBJ2-7; TRBD1 aligns across 8 bases. Trimming removed 5 bases from V and 7 bases from J; junction bases left unmatched: 19. The CDR3 runs 17 residues. Germline lookup yields CDR1 SGHAT and CDR2 FQNNGV. The DNA for the CDR3 is TGTGCCAGCAGCCCAACTCCCGGGACAGGAGAGTTCAGGGAGCAGTACTTC. It encodes CASSPTPGTGEFREQYF.

This clonotype has only one observation. The chain uses TRBV20-1 and TRBJ2-5; TRBD2 agrees at 12 bases. Unmatched junction bases numbered 7, after V lost 3 bases and J lost 5 bases. This CDR3 is built from 15 residues. CDR1 and CDR2 (germline): DFQATT, SNEGSKA (reference sequence). This CDR3 reads CSASLTSGGFETQYF. CDR3 in DNA: TGCAGTGCTAGCCTGACTAGCGGGGGTTTTGAGACCCAGTACTTC.

The V call is TRBV15, the J call TRBJ1-2; 10 nucleotides agree with TRBD1. The germline gives CDR1 LNHNV, CDR2 YYDKDF (reference sequence). Trimming cost V 4 bases and J 6 bases; bases outside gene matches: 5. The CDR3 covers 14 residues. This CDR3 reads CATSIRDRGHGYTF. The CDR3 DNA reads TGTGCCACCAGCATTCGGGACAGGGGACATGGCTACACCTTC.

In its sample, this clonotype was seen a few times. V gene TRBV5-5 combines with J gene TRBJ2-7; D may correspond to TRBD1 or TRBD2 (7 bases each). The CDR3 has 15 amino acids. With 3 bases removed from V and 4 bases from J, the gap between germline ends came to 17 bases. Per the germline V gene, CDR1 is SGHKS and CDR2 is YYEKEE (reference sequence). The CDR3 nucleotides read TGTGCCAGCAGCTCGGGAGGCACAGGGGAGTACGAGCAGTACTTC. It specifies CASSSGGTGEYEQYF.

There are a few counts of this clonotype. This chain connects TRBV20-1 to TRBJ1-1; unclear D gene. Germline V gene sequence: CDR1 DFQATT, CDR2 SNEGSKA (reference sequence). There are 15 residues in the CDR3. Trimming took 0 bases from V and 4 from J, leaving 15 bases between them. Here the CDR3 DNA reads TGCAGTGCTAGAGAATTACCAGGTTTACCCACTGAAGCTTTCTTT. Translated: CSARELPGLPTEAFF.